The present TCR beta chain was sequenced within a study of CD8 T cells in ankylosing spondylitis. Trimming removed 6 bases at V and 4 bases at J, with 19 bases between. The length of the CDR3 is 15 residues. Germline V gene lookup returns CDR1 MNHEY and CDR2 SMNVEV (reference sequence). Study conclusions and caveats: What seemed typical of ankylosing spondylitis blood was a TCR beta motif built from under 10 highly homologous variants. Clones linked with disease were CD8+ and fairly uncommon in the peripheral blood.

Details on this clonotype: Its antigen is as yet unknown.

TCRdb reprocessed the 5' RACE reads with MiXCR, giving one entry per CDR3 protein. The sample has roughly 700,000 distinct CDR3 sequences; around 17% are singletons. The genes are TRBV27 and TRBJ2-7; D assignment may be TRBD1 or TRBD2 (5 bases each). The sample comprised blood, either unsorted or a sorted T cell fraction (not recorded which). The TCR originated in a male donor with ankylosing spondylitis. The CDR3 DNA sequence: TGTGCCAGCAGAGTGGGGGACGGAGCGACTTACGAGCAGTACTTC. This sequence encodes CASRVGDGATYEQYF.